The clone carrying this T cell receptor beta chain came up many times. Noted time point: newly diagnosed GD, antithyroid drugs for less than 3 months. Researchers made the TCR library from RNA that was extracted from PBMCs. The data belong to a study of regulatory T cells in long-lasting Graves disease. Researchers made TCR beta libraries by using iRepertoire HTBI primers and running Arm-PCR on CDR3 regions. How the authors handled the data: Overall, samples carried more than 55 TRBV and 14 TRBJ segments. TCRdb re-called the multiplex PCR reads with MiXCR, one entry per CDR3 protein. The V and J calls, along with clone size, are taken from TCRdb and not from the paper's own processing. The table has 450,000 to 600,000 distinct CDR3 sequences, around 16% seen once. The CDR3 length is 15 residues. With 5 bases clipped from V and 4 bases from J, the junction kept 7 bases outside the gene matches. CDR1 and CDR2 (germline): MDHEN, SYDVKM.

The data were also submitted as part of a second study, on T cells in Graves' hyperthyroidism and ophthalmopathy. That source reports: Initially, a first-round RT-PCR of the TCR CDR3 employed the HTBI primer set. Expanded thyroid clonotypes (above 0.001) were mostly also found in blood. Ophthalmopathy was identified by the model a median about 6.4 months ahead of onset.

Here the sequenced sample was peripheral blood mononuclear cells (PBMCs), taken at new diagnosis, from a patient treated with antithyroid drugs. V and J are TRBV28 and TRBJ2-3, with TRBD1 matching 9 bases. The source is a man between 40 and 49 years old with Graves disease. The CDR3 coding sequence is TGTGCCAGCAGTATAGGACAGGGGTCATCAGATACGCAGTATTTT. The encoded protein is CASSIGQGSSDTQYF. Full variable domain (rest looked up from reference TRBV28 and TRBJ2-3): DVKVTQSSRYLVKRTGEKVFLECVQDMDHENMFWYRQDPGLGLRLIYFSYDVKMKEKGDIPEGYSVSREKKERFSLILESASTNQTSMYLCASSIGQGSSDTQYFGPGTRLTVL.